The entry that follows covers one TCR beta chain sequence. Its antigen remains unknown. Unique molecular identifiers were incorporated when the TCRbeta library was constructed. TCRdb re-derived calls from the PCR reads in MiXCR, one entry per CDR3 protein. Found here are hundreds of thousands of distinct CDR3 sequences, around 13% of them singletons; the top ten hold about 2.2%. Trimming shortened V by 4 bases and J by 4 bases, and 11 bases separated the two germline ends. The CDR3 runs to 13 residues. CDR1 and CDR2 (germline): SGHVS, FNYEAQ. This record comes from a study of T-cell reconstitution after alpha-beta-depleted transplantation in children. Whole-study findings and limits: Elevated TCRbeta diversity at day 60 was traced, in some patients, to surviving recipient T cells and thymic progenitors. Where alpha-beta T cells came from about two months after transplant was reportedly several hundred expanded graft clones. At the one-year point after transplant, T-cell counts and TCRbeta diversity were found to come mostly from T cells that had been newly produced.

The TCR comes from a male patient aged 10-17 years who had a stem cell transplant for acute myeloid leukemia, so the T cells may come from the graft donor. The chain joins TRBV7-6 to TRBJ2-7, with no clear D. The material was PBMCs, mostly from graft donor cells, obtained 360 days after TCRalphabeta/CD19-depleted stem cell transplant. CDR3 region: CASSSRLGYEQYF. The CDR3 region has the DNA TGTGCCAGCAGCTCCCGACTCGGGTACGAGCAGTACTTC.